This passage covers 16 T cell receptor beta chains from one sample sequenced in a study of blood T cell repertoires in COVID-19. Sequencing used immunoSEQ multiplex PCR; TCRdb keeps in-frame clones, though not all of them. The data show roughly 200,000 clones, about 80% seen once. Sequenced input: PBMCs or T cells enriched from blood (not recorded which). These receptors were taken from a woman aged 50 to 65 who had been exposed to COVID-19.

J is TRBJ1-1 and V is TRBV3-1 (or the pseudogene TRBV3-2); TRBD1 matches 7 bases. After removal of 3 bases from V and 1 base from J, the junction contained 8 bases not matched to a gene. The CDR3 is made up of 16 amino acids. The germline CDR1 and CDR2 sequences are LGHDT and YNNKEL (reference sequence). The CDR3 loop is CASSHYRDSGNTEAFF. DNA of the CDR3: TGTGCCAGCAGCCATTACAGGGACAGCGGGAACACTGAAGCTTTCTTT.

CDR3 sequence (DNA): TGCAGCGTGGTTCCGGGACAGGGACCCTTTTCCTACGAGCAGTACTTC. This encodes CSVVPGQGPFSYEQYF. The V call is TRBV29-1, the J call TRBJ2-7; 9 nucleotides align to TRBD1. J lost 1 base, V lost 6 bases, and 13 bases had no gene match. Per germline, CDR1 SQVTM and CDR2 ANQGSEA. The CDR3 spans 16 residues.

The chain is built from TRBV12-5 and TRBJ1-1; D not resolved. Germline assignment: CDR1 LGHNT and CDR2 FRNRAP. This CDR3 contains 14 residues. The V gene lost 4 bases and the J gene lost 1 base, with 10 bases spanning the gap. The CDR3: CASGSTLSNTEAFF. The CDR3 DNA follows: TGTGCTAGTGGTTCAACATTGTCGAACACTGAAGCTTTCTTT.

CDR3 in amino acids: CASNQGENNRGYTF. In DNA, the CDR3 is TGCGCCAGTAACCAGGGCGAAAACAACCGAGGCTACACCTTC. The rearrangement joins TRBV5-1 to TRBJ1-2, with a tentative D call TRBD1 (5 bases). The V gene lost 8 bases and the J gene lost 8 bases, with 22 bases spanning the gap. CDR3 length: 14 amino acids. Germline values: CDR1 SGHRS, CDR2 YFSETQ.

This clone has a single count. The genes are TRBV27 and TRBJ2-2, with 9 bases that match TRBD2. Germline V lookup: CDR1 MNHEY, CDR2 SMNVEV (reference sequence). The CDR3 loop spans 14 amino acids. V lost 8 bases and J lost 8; bases outside the gene matches: 9. The CDR3 is CASRFLAGPGELFF. The CDR3 region has the DNA TGTGCCAGCCGATTCCTAGCGGGGCCAGGGGAGCTGTTTTTT.

The chain carries TRBV10-2 and TRBJ2-7; TRBD1 matches at 8 bases. Losses at the gene ends were 8 bases for V and 7 bases for J; bases not matched to a gene: 4. The germline gives CDR1 WSHSY, CDR2 SAAADI. CDR3 length: 11 residues. This chain's CDR3 is CASRQGREQYF. The CDR3 DNA is TGCGCCAGCCGACAGGGGCGGGAGCAGTACTTC.

The gene calls are TRBV7-2 and TRBJ2-1; 7 positions match TRBD2. The CDR3 contains 18 residues. Germline values: CDR1 SGHTA, CDR2 FQGNSA. Trimming took 6 bases from V and 1 from J; bases not matched to a gene: 15. DNA of the CDR3: TGTGCCAGCAGTTCGAGCGGGGCTCTAGATTGGTCCTACAATGAGCAGTTCTTC. Amino acid sequence: CASSSSGALDWSYNEQFF. Together with reference TRBV7-2 and TRBJ2-1, the CDR3 gives the full variable domain: GAGVSQSPSNKVTEKGKDVELRCDPISGHTALYWYRQSLGQGLEFLIYFQGNSAPDKSGLPSDRFSAERTGGSVSTLTIQRTQQEDSAVYLCASSSSGALDWSYNEQFFGPGTRLTVL.

There are a few counts of this clone. The J gene is TRBJ2-1, the V gene TRBV7-9; a possible D gene is TRBD1 (6 bases). This CDR3 comprises 14 residues. Looked up from germline, CDR1 is SEHNR and CDR2 is FQNEAQ (reference sequence). Trimming removed 5 bases from V and 6 bases from J, with 14 bases in between. The chain's CDR3 is CASSNQGFGNEQFF. As DNA, the CDR3 is TGTGCCAGCAGCAACCAGGGGTTTGGCAATGAGCAGTTCTTC.

CDR3 amino acids: CASALQGSHGYTF. CDR3 bases: TGTGCCAGCGCCCTACAGGGGTCTCATGGCTACACCTTC. V is TRBV6-5 and J is TRBJ1-2; 7 positions agree with TRBD1. CDR1 and CDR2 from the germline V gene are MNHEY and SVGAGI. The ends lost 8 bases at V and 6 bases at J; junction bases unmatched: 9. The CDR3 covers 13 residues.

V gene TRBV3-1 (or the pseudogene TRBV3-2) combines with J gene TRBJ2-1; D gene uncertain. Trimming took 1 base from V and 0 from J, leaving 7 bases between them. The CDR3 loop spans 15 amino acids. The germline CDR1 and CDR2 sequences are LGHDT and YNNKEL (reference sequence). The CDR3 spells CASSQAYSSYNEQFF. CDR3 bases: TGTGCCAGCAGCCAAGCCTACAGCTCCTACAATGAGCAGTTCTTC.

The rearrangement uses TRBV27 and TRBJ1-1; the D is unclear. Trimming left V 0 bases short and J 8 bases short, with 19 bases between. The CDR3 is 16 residues long. Per germline, CDR1 MNHEY and CDR2 SMNVEV (reference sequence). DNA of the CDR3: TGTGCCAGCAGTTTATCCCAAACGACTCGACGGAGGGAAGCTTTCTTT. Translating gives CASSLSQTTRRREAFF.

The rearrangement links TRBV24-1 to TRBJ1-1, with 9 bases lining up with TRBD1. The CDR3 totals 13 residues. J lost 5 bases, V lost 7 bases, and 4 bases had no gene match. CDR1 is KGHDR and CDR2 is SFDVKD in the germline V gene. In nucleotides, the CDR3 is TGTGCCACCAGGGACAGGGGAAGGACTGAAGCTTTCTTT. It codes for CATRDRGRTEAFF.

This chain uses TRBV2 with TRBJ1-6; a weak D match, TRBD1 (6 bases). The germline gives CDR1 SNHLY, CDR2 FYNNEI. Trimming cost V 7 bases and J 6 bases, with 10 bases left between them. The CDR3 spans 13 residues. CDR3 nucleotide sequence: TGTGCCAGCATGGGCAGGGGTAATTCACCCCTCCACTTT. Translation: CASMGRGNSPLHF.

This clone was detected once. DNA for the CDR3: TGTGCCAGCTCCCCAACAGGGTCCAGGAGCTACACCTTC. Translation gives CASSPTGSRSYTF. This sequence joins TRBV18 and TRBJ1-2; a possible D gene is TRBD1 (6 bases). CDR1 and CDR2 (germline): KGHSH, LQKENI. The CDR3 contains 13 residues. V was shortened by 6 bases and J by 9 bases, with 17 bases between the two germline ends.

CDR3 amino acids: CASSYSIGQKGGAFF. For the CDR3, the DNA is TGTGCCAGCAGTTACTCGATCGGGCAGAAAGGAGGTGCTTTCTTT. This chain joins TRBV6-5 and TRBJ1-1; unclear D gene. From germline, CDR1 is MNHEY and CDR2 SVGAGI. This CDR3 contains 15 residues. Trimming took 0 bases from V and 11 from J, leaving 19 bases between them.

The chain carries TRBV5-1 and TRBJ2-2; 8 bases are shared with TRBD2. This CDR3 is built from 16 residues. Trimming took 4 bases from V and 4 from J; bases not matched to a gene: 9. Germline CDR1 SGHRS, CDR2 YFSETQ. The CDR3 reads CASSLISGVGTGELFF. The DNA for the CDR3 is TGCGCCAGCAGCCTCATTAGCGGGGTGGGCACCGGGGAGCTGTTTTTT.